The clone carrying this TCR beta chain showed up just once. The data were obtained in a study of blood T cell repertoires in COVID-19. Study in general: Samples of COVID-19 (acute and convalescent) were obtained from the United States, Italy and Spain.

The assay was immunoSEQ multiplex PCR, and TCRdb's table has in-frame clones only and misses some. The sample holds roughly 260,000 clones; around nine tenths are singletons and the top ten take about 2.7%. V was clipped by 3 bases and J by 7 bases, with 13 bases between them. CDR1 MNHEY and CDR2 SMNVEV come from the germline V gene (reference sequence). The CDR3 is 13 residues long. The V and J genes are TRBV27 and TRBJ2-7; a possible D gene is TRBD1 (6 bases). The source is a young woman who had recovered from COVID-19. Sequencing was done on a sample of PBMCs or T cells enriched from blood (not recorded which). Written as DNA, the CDR3 is TGTGCCAGCAGTTTCGGGACAATTGGAGAGCAGTACTTC. Its translation: CASSFGTIGEQYF.